What follows is one T cell receptor (beta chain) and its context. This sample was included in a study of response to subunit inactivated influenza vaccine. Trimming pared 0 bases from V and 4 bases from J, leaving 12 bases between. This CDR3 has 15 residues. Germline lookup yields CDR1 MNHEY and CDR2 SMNVEV (reference sequence). TCRdb itself ran the RT-PCR reads through MiXCR, one entry per CDR3 protein. This table has about 530,000 distinct CDR3 sequences, 10% to 15% appearing once. The sequencing here drew on PBMCs from blood, taken roughly 46 days after vaccination. This sequence originates from a man in his forties or fifties who received an inactivated influenza vaccine. This rearrangement joins TRBV27 to TRBJ1-2; D gene uncertain. The CDR3 sequence is CASSLSGGSFYGYTF. The CDR3 DNA sequence: TGTGCCAGCAGTTTATCTGGAGGGTCCTTCTATGGCTACACCTTC.